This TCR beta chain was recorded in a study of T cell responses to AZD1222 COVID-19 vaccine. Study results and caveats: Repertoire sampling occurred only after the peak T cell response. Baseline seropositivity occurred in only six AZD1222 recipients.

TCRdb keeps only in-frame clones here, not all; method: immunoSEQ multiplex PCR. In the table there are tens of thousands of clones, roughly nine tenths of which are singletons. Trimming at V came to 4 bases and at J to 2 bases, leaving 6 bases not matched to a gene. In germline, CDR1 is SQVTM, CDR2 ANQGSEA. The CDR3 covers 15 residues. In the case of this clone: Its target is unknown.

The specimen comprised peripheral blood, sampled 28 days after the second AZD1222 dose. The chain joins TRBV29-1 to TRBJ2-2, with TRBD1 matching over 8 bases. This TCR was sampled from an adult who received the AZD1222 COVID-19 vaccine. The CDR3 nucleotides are TGCAGCGTTGGGTTGGGACAGGTAAACACCGGGGAGCTGTTTTTT. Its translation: CSVGLGQVNTGELFF.